Described below is a single T cell receptor beta chain sequence and its context. The sample comes from a study of T cell changes during pregnancy in multiple sclerosis. Profiled with immunoSEQ multiplex PCR; TCRdb holds only in-frame clones, not every one. This table has roughly 46,000 clones, 94% appearing once. Sequences were derived from CD8+ T cells from peripheral blood mononuclear cells, sampled in the first trimester of pregnancy. The TCR comes from a female donor with multiple sclerosis, enrolled in a pregnancy study.

Here the CDR3 DNA reads TGTGCCAGCAGCGGGGACAGCTACGAGCAGTACTTC. The encoded protein is CASSGDSYEQYF. The chain links TRBV5-5 to TRBJ2-7, with 7 bases identical to TRBD1. This CDR3 region has 12 residues. J lost 3 bases, V lost 4 bases, and 1 base had no gene match. Germline assignment: CDR1 SGHKS and CDR2 YYEKEE (reference sequence).